The sequence of this TCR beta chain was determined in a study of beta chain features in type 1 diabetes. General observations from the study: Lower insertion and higher deletion counts appeared at VDJ junctions in type 1 diabetes patients. Shorter TCRB CDR3s, moderately but significantly so, were found in Type 1 diabetes patients in all four CD4+ subsets.

The CDR3 runs to 14 residues. Looked up from germline, CDR1 is SEHNR and CDR2 is FQNEAQ (reference sequence). V was shortened by 4 bases and J by 6 bases, with 12 bases between the two germline ends. In the case of this clone: Antigen: not known.

Every isolated RNA sample was fully reverse transcribed, so sequencing captured expressed TCRB transcripts. Data came from immunoSEQ multiplex PCR; TCRdb stores just in-frame clones and leaves some out. The table records some 240,000 clones, 16% of them present only once. Isolation of CD4+ naive, central memory, regulatory and stem cell-like memory cells was achieved by sorting via CD45RO/CCR7/CD25/CD127/CD95/CD27. This chain joins TRBV7-9 and TRBJ2-2; D gene ambiguous. The receptor was isolated from a man aged 25 to 40 with type 1 diabetes. The sequenced sample consisted of naive CD4+ T cells from blood. The CDR3, as DNA: TGTGCCAGCAGCTCAGACCCGAAGCCCGGGGAGCTGTTTTTT. It is translated as CASSSDPKPGELFF. Supplemented by reference TRBV7-9 and TRBJ2-2, the full variable domain reads DTGVSQNPRHKITKRGQNVTFRCDPISEHNRLYWYRQTLGQGPEFLTYFQNEAQLEKSRLLSDRFSAERPKGSFSTLEIQRTEQGDSAMYLCASSSDPKPGELFFGEGSRLTVL.